A selection of T cell receptor beta chains follows, all from one sample in a study of T-cell reconstitution after alpha-beta-depleted transplantation in children. TCRdb re-analysed the PCR reads in MiXCR, keeping a single row per CDR3 protein. The sample carries approximately 340,000 distinct CDR3 sequences, over 9% recorded once. Sequences were derived from PBMCs from the stem cell graft donor, sampled from the stem cell graft. Every receptor here comes from a human donor who donated a stem cell graft to a child with acute lymphoblastic leukemia. CDR3s include the opening cysteine and the closing phenylalanine or tryptophan. A D gene is named only where the DNA matches it firmly. Clone size is not always given. Where it is, it says once, few, many or a class for expanded clones.

clone_size	v_call	j_call	d_call	cdr3_aa	cdr3_nt
NA	TRBV28	TRBJ2-3	NA	CASIPSGTDTQYF	TGTGCCAGCATCCCTAGCGGCACAGATACGCAGTATTTT
few	TRBV5-1	TRBJ2-4	TRBD2	CASSLGGRARNIQYF	TGCGCCAGCAGCTTGGGCGGGAGGGCCAGGAACATTCAGTACTTC
NA	TRBV15	TRBJ2-2	TRBD1	CATSRLDRGDGELFF	TGTGCCACCAGCAGATTAGACAGGGGAGACGGGGAGCTGTTTTTT
NA	TRBV6-2/TRBV6-3	TRBJ2-1	NA	CASSDANWGASYNEQFF	TGTGCCAGCAGCGATGCAAACTGGGGGGCCTCCTACAATGAGCAGTTCTTC
few	TRBV7-2	TRBJ2-1	TRBD2	CASSFLAGVNEQFF	TGTGCCAGCAGCTTCCTAGCGGGAGTCAATGAGCAGTTCTTC
NA	TRBV7-2	TRBJ2-5	TRBD1	CASSFTTGSETQYF	TGTGCCAGCAGCTTCACGACAGGGTCGGAGACCCAGTACTTC
NA	TRBV20-1	TRBJ2-7	NA	CSAREGSNSYEQYF	TGCAGTGCTAGGGAGGGGTCTAACTCCTACGAGCAGTACTTC
few	TRBV5-1	TRBJ2-7	TRBD1	CASSWGVDRGIYEQYF	TGCGCCAGCAGCTGGGGCGTGGACAGGGGCATTTACGAGCAGTACTTC
few	TRBV12-3/TRBV12-4	TRBJ1-4	TRBD1	CASRDSDISNEKLFF	TGTGCCAGCCGGGACAGCGACATTTCTAATGAAAAACTGTTTTTT
few	TRBV5-1	TRBJ1-1	NA	CASSLKSSGLNTEAFF	TGCGCCAGCAGCTTGAAGTCCTCGGGATTGAACACTGAAGCTTTCTTT
NA	TRBV7-2	TRBJ2-5	TRBD2	CASSLGSSGAQETQYF	TGTGCCAGCAGCTTAGGTTCTAGCGGGGCTCAAGAGACCCAGTACTTC
NA	TRBV28	TRBJ2-4	NA	CASSLSRGGLAKNIQYF	TGTGCCAGCAGTTTAAGTAGGGGGGGGCTAGCCAAAAACATTCAGTACTTC
NA	TRBV9	TRBJ2-7	TRBD1	CASSVAQGAYEQYF	TGTGCCAGCAGCGTAGCACAGGGGGCTTACGAGCAGTACTTC
few	TRBV24-1	TRBJ1-2	NA	CATSDPKERYGYTF	TGTGCCACCAGTGACCCGAAGGAGCGCTATGGCTACACCTTC
NA	TRBV11-2	TRBJ2-5	NA	CASSPSGVGAPHQETQYF	TGTGCCAGCAGCCCGAGCGGTGTTGGCGCCCCCCACCAAGAGACCCAGTACTTC
NA	TRBV5-1	TRBJ1-4	TRBD1	CASKTGTGGATNEKLFF	TGCGCCAGCAAGACAGGGACAGGAGGAGCAACTAATGAAAAACTGTTTTTT
many	TRBV3-1	TRBJ1-1	NA	CASSLIGTEAFF	TGTGCCAGCAGCCTCATCGGCACTGAAGCTTTCTTT
many	TRBV6-1	TRBJ2-3	NA	CASSEGSLGDGTDTQYF	TGTGCCAGCAGTGAAGGAAGTTTGGGGGATGGCACAGATACGCAGTATTTT
few	TRBV5-5	TRBJ2-7	NA	CASSLSTQQYF	TGTGCCAGCAGCTTAAGCACTCAACAGTACTTC
NA	TRBV12-3/TRBV12-4	TRBJ2-1	TRBD2	CASSLPGLAGSYNEQFF	TGTGCCAGCAGTCTTCCGGGACTAGCGGGCTCCTACAATGAGCAGTTCTTC
NA	TRBV30	TRBJ2-3	TRBD1	CAGTGGPDTQYF	TGTGCCGGGACAGGGGGCCCAGATACGCAGTATTTT
few	TRBV27	TRBJ2-1	TRBD1	CASRTGTGLRNEQFF	TGTGCCAGCAGAACCGGGACAGGGTTGAGAAATGAGCAGTTCTTC
few	TRBV5-1	TRBJ2-2	NA	CASSLAGGGGELFF	TGCGCCAGCAGCTTGGCAGGAGGCGGCGGGGAGCTGTTTTTT
few	TRBV19	TRBJ1-5	NA	CASSIYDSNQPQHF	TGTGCCAGTAGTATCTATGACAGCAATCAGCCCCAGCATTTT
NA	TRBV20-1	TRBJ2-3	TRBD2	CSARDVPSGSTDTQYF	TGCAGTGCTAGAGATGTGCCTAGCGGGAGCACAGATACGCAGTATTTT
many	TRBV27	TRBJ1-6	NA	CASSSYGDRSYNSPLHF	TGTGCCAGCAGTTCGTATGGGGACCGCTCATATAATTCACCCCTCCACTTT
few	TRBV27	TRBJ1-1	NA	CASSLRQTNTEAFF	TGTGCCAGCAGTTTACGACAGACGAACACTGAAGCTTTCTTT
few	TRBV15	TRBJ2-7	TRBD2	CATSRVPSGNYEQYF	TGTGCCACCAGCAGAGTGCCTAGCGGCAACTACGAGCAGTACTTC
few	TRBV27	TRBJ1-2	NA	CASSSQMGQNHGYTF	TGTGCCAGCAGTTCACAGATGGGACAAAACCATGGCTACACCTTC
few	TRBV4-2	TRBJ2-7	NA	CASSQDPQGIYEQYF	TGTGCCAGCAGCCAAGATCCACAGGGTATCTACGAGCAGTACTTC
NA	TRBV12-3/TRBV12-4	TRBJ1-1	TRBD1	CASRSGTGLTEAFF	TGTGCCAGCAGGTCCGGGACAGGCCTCACTGAAGCTTTCTTT
few	TRBV27	TRBJ2-7	TRBD1	CASSPTTGSLIFYEQYF	TGTGCCAGCAGTCCAACGACAGGGTCCCTTATTTTCTACGAGCAGTACTTC
NA	TRBV10-3	TRBJ2-2	NA	CAIRVGGPTGELFF	TGTGCCATCAGAGTCGGCGGACCCACCGGGGAGCTGTTTTTT
few	TRBV5-1	TRBJ2-3	TRBD1	CASSRAYYRGRTDTQYF	TGCGCCAGCAGCCGCGCCTACTACAGGGGGCGGACAGATACGCAGTATTTT
NA	TRBV7-3	TRBJ2-5	TRBD1	CATSLGTEETQYF	TGTGCCACCAGCCTCGGGACAGAGGAGACCCAGTACTTC
many	TRBV12-3/TRBV12-4	TRBJ1-1	TRBD1	CASRRTGRDTEAFF	TGTGCCAGCCGCCGGACAGGCCGGGACACTGAAGCTTTCTTT
NA	TRBV6-2/TRBV6-3	TRBJ2-1	NA	CASSLGAAGNEQFF	TGTGCCAGCAGTCTAGGGGCCGCGGGCAATGAGCAGTTCTTC
few	TRBV5-1	TRBJ2-1	NA	CASSLDSLPTIPYNEQFF	TGCGCCAGCAGCTTGGATAGCCTTCCCACGATCCCCTACAATGAGCAGTTCTTC
many	TRBV27	TRBJ2-7	NA	CASSFGGVYEQYF	TGTGCCAGCAGTTTCGGGGGAGTATACGAGCAGTACTTC